Following are 15 T cell receptor beta chains from one sample sequenced in a study of T-cell memory formation after mild COVID-19. TCRdb re-called the 5' RACE reads with MiXCR, one entry per CDR3 protein. The top ten clones hold around 20% of a sample with fewer than 300,000 distinct CDR3 sequences, over 15% of them seen once. Source material: PBMCs or a T cell subset sorted from them (not recorded which). Every receptor here comes from a man between 18 and 29 years old who had mild COVID-19 (a few samples of this study predate the infection). Cell type and time point are not known.

There are a few counts of this clonotype. The chain uses TRBV7-2 and TRBJ2-1; TRBD1 matches 7 bases. The CDR3 is made up of 14 amino acids. The V gene end was trimmed by 5 bases and the J gene end by 9 bases; junction bases not matched to a gene: 10. Germline CDR1 reads SGHTA; CDR2 reads FQGNSA. CDR3 nucleotides: TGTGCCAGCAGCCGACAGGGTCCCCAGGGTGAGCAGTTCTTC. As protein: CASSRQGPQGEQFF.

The CDR3 sequence: CASSGPISGELFF. The CDR3 DNA is TGTGCCAGCAGTGGGCCCATATCTGGGGAGCTGTTTTTT. The chain joins TRBV12-3 or TRBV12-4 to TRBJ2-2; D uncertain. V was cut by 5 bases and J by 8 bases, with 12 bases left in between. This CDR3 has 13 residues.

This clonotype was counted only a few times. The rearrangement links TRBV6-2 or TRBV6-3 to TRBJ2-1, with D perhaps assigned TRBD1 or TRBD2 (5 bases each). Germline assignment: CDR1 MNHEY and CDR2 SVGEGT. CDR3 length equals 18 residues. V lost 5 bases and J lost 5, with 25 bases in between. CDR3 in amino acids: CASSQQTFRAGHHNEQFF. The CDR3 DNA is TGTGCCAGCAGTCAACAGACATTCAGGGCGGGTCACCACAATGAGCAGTTCTTC.

The chain has TRBV5-1 and TRBJ1-2; 8 bases align to TRBD1. The V segment lost 3 bases and the J segment 3 bases; nucleotides outside the gene matches: 4. The CDR3 runs 14 residues. Per the germline V gene, CDR1 is SGHRS and CDR2 is YFSETQ. In DNA form, the CDR3 reads TGCGCCAGCAGCTCACGACAGGGGTACTATGGCTACACCTTC. It specifies CASSSRQGYYGYTF. The whole variable domain, filled in from reference TRBV5-1 and TRBJ1-2, reads KAGVTQTPRYLIKTRGQQVTLSCSPISGHRSVSWYQQTPGQGLQFLFEYFSETQRNKGNFPGRFSGRQFSNSRSEMNVSTLELGDSALYLCASSSRQGYYGYTFGSGTRLTVV.

The rearrangement links TRBV6-5 to TRBJ2-5; the match to TRBD2 covers 10 bases. V lost 5 bases, J lost 5 bases, and 8 bases stayed unmatched. The length of the CDR3 is 15 residues. Germline CDR1 MNHEY, CDR2 SVGAGI. In DNA form, the CDR3 reads TGTGCCAGCAGTCCACTAGCGGGGCCCCGGGAGACCCAGTACTTC. Its translation is CASSPLAGPRETQYF.

This clonotype has ten or more counts. The chain employs TRBV4-3 and TRBJ2-6; possibly TRBD1 for D (6 bases). CDR1 and CDR2 (germline): LGHNA, YSLEER. This CDR3 spans 17 amino acids. The ends were cut back, 0 bases at V and 0 bases at J, with 9 bases in the middle. The CDR3 DNA reads TGCGCCAGCAGCCAAGATAAAGGGGGCTCTGGGGCCAACGTCCTGACTTTC. Translated: CASSQDKGGSGANVLTF.

The chain links TRBV10-3 to TRBJ2-3, with D uncertain. Germline CDR1 and CDR2: ENHRY and SYGVKD. The CDR3 runs to 13 residues. Trimming removed 5 bases from V and 3 bases from J, with 9 bases in between. The CDR3 sequence: CAISHAATDTQYF. CDR3 nucleotides: TGTGCCATCAGTCATGCGGCGACAGATACGCAGTATTTT.

This clonotype was observed a handful of times. The chain links TRBV28 to TRBJ2-5, with 10 bases identical to TRBD1. In germline, CDR1 is MDHEN, CDR2 SYDVKM. The CDR3 is 16 amino acids. V trimming: 0 bases; J trimming: 2 bases; junction bases outside the gene matches: 3. The CDR3 DNA follows: TGTGCCAGCAGTTTATGGGACAGGGGGACTCAAGAGACCCAGTACTTC. Protein sequence: CASSLWDRGTQETQYF.

The V and J genes are TRBV29-1 and TRBJ1-1; D gene uncertain. CDR3 length equals 12 residues. The germline gives CDR1 SQVTM, CDR2 ANQGSEA. The V and J ends lost 6 bases and 6 bases respectively, with 14 bases between them. DNA for the CDR3: TGCAGCGTCGCCCCCGCAGGCGCTGAAGCTTTCTTT. It translates to CSVAPAGAEAFF.

This chain uses TRBV3-1 with TRBJ2-7; 8 bases fit TRBD1. There are 14 residues in the CDR3. Germline values: CDR1 LGHDT, CDR2 YNNKEL (reference sequence). With 6 bases clipped from V and 7 bases from J, the junction kept 11 bases outside the gene matches. The CDR3 DNA sequence: TGTGCCAGCAGTCAGGGGGCAGGAACCGGGGAGCAGTACTTC. Translating gives CASSQGAGTGEQYF.

Only a few counts were recorded for this clonotype. The V gene is TRBV4-3, the J gene TRBJ2-3; D remains ambiguous. Germline CDR1 and CDR2: LGHNA and YSLEER. Trimming took off 0 bases at V and 6 bases at J, with 13 bases between the two ends. The CDR3 covers 15 residues. DNA for the CDR3: TGCGCCAGCAGCCAAGATCCGAGAAGTTCGGATACGCAGTATTTT. The encoded protein is CASSQDPRSSDTQYF.

This clonotype was found a few times. The rearrangement links TRBV10-2 to TRBJ2-1, with 9 bases that match TRBD2. The CDR3 covers 14 residues. The ends lost 6 bases at V and 0 bases at J; junction bases unmatched: 0. Looked up from germline, CDR1 is WSHSY and CDR2 is SAAADI. In nucleotides, the CDR3 is TGCGCCAGCAGGACTAGCGGCTCCTACAATGAGCAGTTCTTC. Translated, it gives CASRTSGSYNEQFF.

CDR3 nucleotides: TGTGCCAGCAGTGCAACCTATAATTCACCCCTCCACTTT. Translated, it gives CASSATYNSPLHF. The chain links TRBV25-1 to TRBJ1-6; D gene uncertain. The CDR3 spans 13 residues. Germline V gene lookup returns CDR1 MGHDK and CDR2 SYGVNS. The V and J ends lost 4 bases and 2 bases respectively, with 3 bases between them.

This clonotype has ten or more counts. The rearrangement links TRBV5-1 to TRBJ2-6; no clear D. CDR1 is SGHRS, CDR2 YFSETQ, per germline. This CDR3 contains 16 residues. Trimming removed 0 bases from V and 4 bases from J, with 11 bases in between. The CDR3 sequence is CASSLVSGPGANVLTF. The CDR3 DNA follows: TGCGCCAGCAGCTTGGTTTCCGGGCCCGGGGCCAACGTCCTGACTTTC. Full variable domain (missing parts from reference TRBV5-1 and TRBJ2-6): KAGVTQTPRYLIKTRGQQVTLSCSPISGHRSVSWYQQTPGQGLQFLFEYFSETQRNKGNFPGRFSGRQFSNSRSEMNVSTLELGDSALYLCASSLVSGPGANVLTFGAGSRLTVL.

The table lists this clonotype with many counts. The V gene is TRBV6-5, the J gene TRBJ1-5; tentatively, D is TRBD1 (5 bases). This CDR3 is 12 amino acids long. CDR1 is MNHEY, CDR2 SVGAGI, per germline. V lost 5 bases and J lost 15, with 17 bases in between. CDR3 protein: CASSNGRGRRHF. Written as DNA, the CDR3 is TGTGCCAGCAGTAACGGCCGGGGACGGCGGCATTTT.